This TCR beta chain comes out of a study of blood T cell repertoires in COVID-19. CDR1 is SGHDN, CDR2 FVKESK, per germline. This CDR3 contains 14 residues. The V gene lost 0 bases and the J gene lost 5 bases, with 10 bases spanning the gap. Using immunoSEQ multiplex PCR, the repertoire was profiled, and TCRdb retains in-frame clones only, with some absent. The sample lists tens of thousands of clones, less than 95% seen once, with just under 8.5% in the top ten. The gene calls are TRBV14 and TRBJ2-5; no clear D. Sequencing was carried out using peripheral blood. This TCR derives from a woman in her thirties or forties with active COVID-19. The CDR3 sequence is CASSQERPMETQYF. The CDR3 DNA reads TGTGCCAGCAGCCAAGAGAGGCCAATGGAGACCCAGTACTTC.